The entry below describes one TCR beta chain. The same CDR3 also results from other DNA sequences found in this sample. This CDR3 comprises 13 residues. CDR1 and CDR2 (germline): MDHEN, SYDVKM. Losses at the gene ends were 6 bases for V and 7 bases for J; bases not matched to a gene: 5. This table comes from immunoSEQ multiplex PCR, and its TCRdb copy is limited to in-frame clones, with some not included. The repertoire holds 2,500,000 or so clones, under 95% seen once, with about 0.38% in the top ten. The data stem from a study of shared clonotypes between healthy human individuals. The receptor comes from a man aged 18-30 years in good health. Some clones in this sample may be carry-over from other donors' samples. The J gene is TRBJ2-1, the V gene TRBV28; 8 bases are a match to TRBD2. Sequences were obtained from naive CD4+ T cells from PBMCs. Subset described: CD45RA+ positively selected. Here the CDR3 DNA reads TGTGCCAGCAGAACGGGGGGGCGGAATGAGCAGTTCTTC. Translating it yields CASRTGGRNEQFF.